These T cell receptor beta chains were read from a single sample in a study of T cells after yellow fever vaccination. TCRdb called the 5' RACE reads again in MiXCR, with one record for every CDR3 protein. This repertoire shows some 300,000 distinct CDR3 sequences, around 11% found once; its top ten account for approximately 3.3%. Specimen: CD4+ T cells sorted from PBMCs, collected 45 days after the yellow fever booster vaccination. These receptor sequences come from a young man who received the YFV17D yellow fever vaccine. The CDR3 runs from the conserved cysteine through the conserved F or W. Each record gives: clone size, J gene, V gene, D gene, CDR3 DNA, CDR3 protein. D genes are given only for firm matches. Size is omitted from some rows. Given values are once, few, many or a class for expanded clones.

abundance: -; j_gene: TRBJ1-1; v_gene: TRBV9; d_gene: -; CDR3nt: TGTGCCAGCAGCGTAGTGGGGGCGAACACTGAAGCTTTCTTT; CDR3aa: CASSVVGANTEAFF
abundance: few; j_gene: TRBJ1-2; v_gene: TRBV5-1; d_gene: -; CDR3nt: TGCGCCAGCAGAAGATGGGGGTCGCACGATCTCTATGGCTACACCTTC; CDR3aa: CASRRWGSHDLYGYTF
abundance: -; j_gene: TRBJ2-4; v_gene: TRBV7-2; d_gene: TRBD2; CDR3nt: TGTGCCAGCAGCTTCCGACTAGCGGGGGGGGACATTCAGTACTTC; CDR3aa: CASSFRLAGGDIQYF
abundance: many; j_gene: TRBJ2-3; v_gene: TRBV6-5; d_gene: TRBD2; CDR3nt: TGTGCCAGCAGAGATAGCGGGGGGGACACAGATACGCAGTATTTT; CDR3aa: CASRDSGGDTDTQYF
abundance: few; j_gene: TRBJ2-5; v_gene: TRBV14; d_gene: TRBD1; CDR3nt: TGTGCCAGCAGCCAAATTGAGTGGGACAGGGGCCAAGAGACCCAGTACTTC; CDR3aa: CASSQIEWDRGQETQYF
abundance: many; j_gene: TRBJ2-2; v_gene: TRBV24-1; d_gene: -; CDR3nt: TGTGCCACCATGGGATTCGCGAACACCGGGGAGCTGTTTTTT; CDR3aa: CATMGFANTGELFF
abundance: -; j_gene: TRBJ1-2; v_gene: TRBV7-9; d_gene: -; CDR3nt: TGTGCCAGCAGCCTCGCCGTTGGGGGCTACACCTTC; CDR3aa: CASSLAVGGYTF
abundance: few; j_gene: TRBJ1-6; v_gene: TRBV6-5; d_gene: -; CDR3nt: TGTGCCAGCAGTTACGGACAGAGATATTCACCCCTCCACTTT; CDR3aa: CASSYGQRYSPLHF
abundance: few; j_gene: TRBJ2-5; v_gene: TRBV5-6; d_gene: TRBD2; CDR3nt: TGTGCCAGCAGCAGCGGGACTAGCAGCGAGACCCAGTACTTC; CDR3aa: CASSSGTSSETQYF
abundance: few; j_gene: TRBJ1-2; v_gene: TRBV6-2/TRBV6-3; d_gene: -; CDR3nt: TGTGCCAGCAGTGACAGTAACTATGGCTACACCTTC; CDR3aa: CASSDSNYGYTF
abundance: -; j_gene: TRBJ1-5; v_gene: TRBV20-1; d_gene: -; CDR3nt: TGCAGTGCTAGAGCAGGTGCAGAAAATCAGCCCCAGCATTTT; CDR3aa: CSARAGAENQPQHF
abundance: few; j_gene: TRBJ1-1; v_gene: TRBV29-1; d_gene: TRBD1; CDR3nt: TGCAGCGCCTTGACAGGGGCGGAAACTGAAGCTTTCTTT; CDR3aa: CSALTGAETEAFF
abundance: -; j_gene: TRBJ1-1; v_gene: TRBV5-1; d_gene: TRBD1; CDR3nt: TGCGCCAGCAGCTCTCTACAGGGGTTGGGCACTGAAGCTTTCTTT; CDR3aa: CASSSLQGLGTEAFF
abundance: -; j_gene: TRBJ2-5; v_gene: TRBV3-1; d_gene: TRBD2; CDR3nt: TGTGCCAGCAGCCGGGCACTAGCGGGGGGCCGGGGAGAGACCCAGTACTTC; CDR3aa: CASSRALAGGRGETQYF
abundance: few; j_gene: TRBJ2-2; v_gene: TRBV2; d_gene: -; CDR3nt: TGTGCCAGCAGTGAACTAGCGTCGAACACCGGGGAGCTGTTTTTT; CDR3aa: CASSELASNTGELFF
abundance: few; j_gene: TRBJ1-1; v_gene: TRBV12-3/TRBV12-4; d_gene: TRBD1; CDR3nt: TGTGCCAGCAGTGTGGGACAGGTGCCTGGAGGGGCTGAAGCTTTCTTT; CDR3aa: CASSVGQVPGGAEAFF
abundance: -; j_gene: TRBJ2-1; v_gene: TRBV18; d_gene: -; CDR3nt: TGTGCCAGCTCAAGGTGGGGTCGAGAGCAGTTCTTC; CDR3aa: CASSRWGREQFF
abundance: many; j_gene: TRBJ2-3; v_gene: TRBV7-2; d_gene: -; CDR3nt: TGTGCCAGCAGGCCCCCAGGGGCGATAGATACGCAGTATTTT; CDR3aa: CASRPPGAIDTQYF
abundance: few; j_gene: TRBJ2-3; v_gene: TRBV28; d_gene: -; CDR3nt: TGTGCCAGCAGTTTTAGCCAGTACACAGATACGCAGTATTTT; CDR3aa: CASSFSQYTDTQYF
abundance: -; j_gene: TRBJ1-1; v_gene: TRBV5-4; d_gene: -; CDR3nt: TGTGCCAGCAGCAAAGTGTGGAGGTCGGGAATGAACACTGAAGCTTTCTTT; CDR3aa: CASSKVWRSGMNTEAFF
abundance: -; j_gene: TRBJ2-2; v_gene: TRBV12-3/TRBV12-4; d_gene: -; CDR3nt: TGTGCCAGCACCTGGGGGGACGCGAACACCGGGGAGCTGTTTTTT; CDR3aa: CASTWGDANTGELFF
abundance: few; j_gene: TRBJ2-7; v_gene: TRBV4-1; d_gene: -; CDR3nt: TGCGCCAGCAGCCAAGATTCCGGACAGTCCTGGCCCTACGAGCAGTACTTC; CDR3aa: CASSQDSGQSWPYEQYF
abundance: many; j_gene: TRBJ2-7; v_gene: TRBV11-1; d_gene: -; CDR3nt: TGTGCCAGCAGCTTAGAACCCAACTACGAGCAGTACTTC; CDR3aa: CASSLEPNYEQYF
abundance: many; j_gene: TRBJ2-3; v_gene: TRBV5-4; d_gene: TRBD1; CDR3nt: TGTGCCAGCAGCGTACAGGGGGCCACAGATACGCAGTATTTT; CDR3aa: CASSVQGATDTQYF
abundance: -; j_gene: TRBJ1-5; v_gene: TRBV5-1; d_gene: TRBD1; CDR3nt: TGCGCCAGCAGCTTGGCTGGACAGGGGCATCAGCCCCAGCATTTT; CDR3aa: CASSLAGQGHQPQHF
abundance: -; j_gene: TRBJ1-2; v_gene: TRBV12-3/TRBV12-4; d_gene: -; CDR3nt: TGTGCCAGCAGTTTTAGGATCCCAGGGGCCTATGGCTACACCTTC; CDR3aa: CASSFRIPGAYGYTF
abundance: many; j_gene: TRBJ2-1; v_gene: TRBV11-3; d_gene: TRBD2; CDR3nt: TGTGCCAGCAGCTTAACTAGCGGGGCCTACAATGAGCAGTTCTTC; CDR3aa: CASSLTSGAYNEQFF
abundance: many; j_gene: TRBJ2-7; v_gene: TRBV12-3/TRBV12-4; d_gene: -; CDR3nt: TGTGCCAGCATCCCTGCTGGGCAGTCCTACGAGCAGTACTTC; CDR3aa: CASIPAGQSYEQYF
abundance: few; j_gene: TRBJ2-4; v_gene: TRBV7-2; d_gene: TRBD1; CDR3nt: TGTGCCAGCAGCTTCTCGTCCGGGACAGGAATGAACATTCAGTACTTC; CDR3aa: CASSFSSGTGMNIQYF
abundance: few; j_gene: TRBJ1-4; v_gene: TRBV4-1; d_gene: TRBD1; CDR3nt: TGCGCCAGCAGCGGACAGGGGGCTTGGGAAAAACTGTTTTTT; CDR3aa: CASSGQGAWEKLFF
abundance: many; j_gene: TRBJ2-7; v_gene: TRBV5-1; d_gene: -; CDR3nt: TGCGCCAGCAGCCCCGCAGGGTACAATTCCTACGAGCAGTACTTC; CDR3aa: CASSPAGYNSYEQYF
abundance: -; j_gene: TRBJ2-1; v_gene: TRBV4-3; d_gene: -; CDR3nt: TGCGCCAGCAGCCAATTAAGTGGGGGGGCCAATGAGCAGTTCTTC; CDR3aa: CASSQLSGGANEQFF
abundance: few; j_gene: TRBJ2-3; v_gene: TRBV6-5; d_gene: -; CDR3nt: TGTGCCAGCAGTTACTCGAGGGCTCTTGGCACAGATACGCAGTATTTT; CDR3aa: CASSYSRALGTDTQYF
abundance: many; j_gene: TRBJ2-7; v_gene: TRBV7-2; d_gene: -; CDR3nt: TGTGCCAGCACCCCATCAACAGGCCTGGGGCAGTACTTC; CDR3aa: CASTPSTGLGQYF
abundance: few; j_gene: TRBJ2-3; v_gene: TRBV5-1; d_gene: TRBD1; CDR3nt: TGCGCCAGCAGCGAGGGACAGAGCACAGATACGCAGTATTTT; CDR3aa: CASSEGQSTDTQYF
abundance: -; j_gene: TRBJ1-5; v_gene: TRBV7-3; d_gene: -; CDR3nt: TGTGCCAGCAGCTCCGGGGTCAATCAGCCCCAGCATTTT; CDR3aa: CASSSGVNQPQHF
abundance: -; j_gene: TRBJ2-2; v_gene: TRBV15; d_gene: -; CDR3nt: TGTGCCACCAGCAGAGATCTGGTTACCGGGGAGCTGTTTTTT; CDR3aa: CATSRDLVTGELFF
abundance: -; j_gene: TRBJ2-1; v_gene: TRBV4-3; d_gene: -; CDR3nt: TGCGCCAGCAGCCAATGGGGCAACGAGCAGTTCTTC; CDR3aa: CASSQWGNEQFF
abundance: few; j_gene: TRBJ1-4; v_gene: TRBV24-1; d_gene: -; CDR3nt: TGTGCCACCAGTGAAAAGGACAGCAGTGAAAAACTGTTTTTT; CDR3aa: CATSEKDSSEKLFF
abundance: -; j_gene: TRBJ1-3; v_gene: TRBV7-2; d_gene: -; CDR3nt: TGTGCCAGCAGCTTACTCCCCGCCAACTCTGGAAACACCATATATTTT; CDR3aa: CASSLLPANSGNTIYF
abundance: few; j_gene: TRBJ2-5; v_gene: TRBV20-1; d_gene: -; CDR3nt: TGCAGTGCTAGTGGCCCCCCGCCAGGGCAAGAGACCCAGTACTTC; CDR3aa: CSASGPPPGQETQYF
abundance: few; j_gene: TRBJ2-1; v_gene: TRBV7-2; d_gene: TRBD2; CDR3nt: TGTGCCAGCAGCACGGGACTAGCGGGGATCAATGAGCAGTTCTTC; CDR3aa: CASSTGLAGINEQFF
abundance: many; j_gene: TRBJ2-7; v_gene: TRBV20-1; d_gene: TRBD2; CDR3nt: TGCAGTGCGTCGCTAGCGGGGGTACACGAGCAGTACTTC; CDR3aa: CSASLAGVHEQYF